This entry lists 25 T cell receptor beta chains sequenced from one sample in a study of vaccination and CD4 T cells after COVID-19. Antigen specificity for these receptors is unknown. The Oncomine TCR Beta short-read assay was applied to DNA of cultured CD4+ T cells. In TCRdb, the PCR reads were re-called with MiXCR into one record per CDR3 protein. The table includes 20,000 to 25,000 distinct CDR3 sequences, less than 50% detected once. Treatment denoted: roughly 10-day PBMC culture with coronavirus spike peptide pools or control peptides (ViraFEST assay). The sequences come from CD4+ T cells from blood, cultured in vitro, collected before SARS-CoV-2 vaccination. The receptors derive from a human donor who had recovered from COVID-19.

As concerns this clonotype: The junction and the germline gene differ at one end; a read error may be behind it. As DNA, the CDR3 is TGTGCCAGCAGTCTTTTCGTGACCGGGGGGCTGTTTTTT. Translating it yields CASSLFVTGGLFF. The chain has TRBV25-1 and TRBJ2-2, with D possibly TRBD2 on 6 matching bases. This CDR3 is 13 amino acids long. From germline, CDR1 is MGHDK and CDR2 SYGVNS.

The chain uses TRBV28 and TRBJ2-2; D call uncertain. In germline, CDR1 is MDHEN, CDR2 SYDVKM. Trimming shortened V by 8 bases and J by 1 base, and 11 bases separated the two germline ends. There are 14 residues in the CDR3. CDR3 amino acids: CASAPRLNTGELFF. CDR3 sequence (DNA): TGTGCCAGCGCCCCTCGACTGAACACCGGGGAGCTGTTTTTT.

CDR3 DNA sequence: TGTGCCAGTAGCTTGCCACGAGCGGATACGCAGTATTTT. Residues: CASSLPRADTQYF. This chain links TRBV19 with TRBJ2-3; D is undetermined. Trimming left V 6 bases short and J 6 bases short, with 13 bases between. Germline loops: CDR1 LNHDA, CDR2 SQIVND (reference sequence). The length of the CDR3 is 13 residues.

This clonotype turned up a few times. This chain joins TRBV5-1 and TRBJ1-2; 7 bases are shared with TRBD1. There are 16 residues in the CDR3. V lost 8 bases to trimming and J lost 3 bases; unmatched junction nucleotides: 16. Looked up from germline, CDR1 is SGHRS and CDR2 is YFSETQ. The CDR3 coding sequence is TGCGCCAGTCGAGGGGGCGCAAGCGTAGGGGACTATGGCTACACCTTC. It specifies CASRGGASVGDYGYTF. The full variable domain, completed using reference TRBV5-1 and TRBJ1-2, is KAGVTQTPRYLIKTRGQQVTLSCSPISGHRSVSWYQQTPGQGLQFLFEYFSETQRNKGNFPGRFSGRQFSNSRSEMNVSTLELGDSALYLCASRGGASVGDYGYTFGSGTRLTVV.

V gene TRBV11-2 combines with J gene TRBJ1-2; weak D call: TRBD1 (5 bases). The V end was cut by 5 bases, the J end by 4 bases, with 11 bases between. CDR3 length: 13 amino acids. Germline lookup yields CDR1 SGHAT and CDR2 FQNNGV. CDR3 region: CASSHGGFYGYTF. The CDR3 coding sequence is TGTGCCAGCAGCCACGGGGGGTTCTATGGCTACACCTTC.

Only a few counts were recorded for this clonotype. This rearrangement joins TRBV5-1 to TRBJ1-5; 12 nucleotides agree with TRBD1. The junction had 6 bases not matched to a gene; V was cut back by 7 bases and J by 7 bases. The CDR3 covers 14 residues. Germline lookup yields CDR1 SGHRS and CDR2 YFSETQ. CDR3 in amino acids: CASSGTGGSQPQHF. The CDR3, as DNA: TGCGCCAGCTCAGGGACAGGGGGCTCCCAGCCCCAGCATTTT.

This clonotype was seen a handful of times. The chain carries TRBV20-1 and TRBJ1-1; D is possibly TRBD1 (5 bases). CDR3 size: 13 residues. The germline gives CDR1 DFQATT, CDR2 SNEGSKA (reference sequence). With 5 bases removed from V and 8 bases from J, the gap between germline ends came to 18 bases. CDR3 sequence reads: CSAFPPIRVEAFF. The CDR3 coding sequence is TGCAGTGCTTTCCCCCCGATCAGGGTCGAAGCTTTCTTT.

This clonotype was seen a handful of times. The genes are TRBV7-2 and TRBJ2-7, with D uncertain. Germline V CDR1 and CDR2: SGHTA, FQGNSA. V was shortened by 1 base and J by 7 bases, with 14 bases between the two germline ends. The CDR3 has 14 amino acids. The chain's CDR3 is CASSLEALASEQYF. In DNA form, the CDR3 reads TGTGCCAGCAGCTTAGAAGCTCTTGCTTCTGAGCAGTACTTC.

In regard to this clonotype: Relative to the germline gene, one junction end is altered; a read error may explain this. The V and J genes are TRBV6-5 and TRBJ1-5, with TRBD1 identical over 10 bases. In germline, CDR1 is MNHEY, CDR2 SVGAGI. CDR3 length: 16 amino acids. The CDR3: CASIYGTGDSNQPQHF. CDR3 nucleotide sequence: TGTGCCAGCATTTACGGGACAGGGGATAGCAATCAGCCCCAGCATTTT.

This clonotype came up a few times. The chain joins TRBV7-2 to TRBJ2-3; possibly TRBD2 for D (5 bases). Trimming removed 5 bases at V and 2 bases at J, with 17 bases between. Germline V CDR1 and CDR2: SGHTA, FQGNSA. This CDR3 is built from 16 residues. The CDR3 protein is CASSPRGGYPTDTQYF. The CDR3 nucleotides read TGTGCCAGCAGCCCCAGAGGAGGATATCCCACAGATACGCAGTATTTT.

This clonotype was seen a handful of times. The chain has TRBV20-1 and TRBJ1-1; D may be TRBD1 (5 bases). V was cut by 0 bases and J by 9 bases, with 8 bases left in between. The CDR3 totals 11 residues. Germline values: CDR1 DFQATT, CDR2 SNEGSKA (reference sequence). The CDR3 bases are TGCAGTGCTAGAGATCGGGACCAAGCTTTCTTT. Translation gives CSARDRDQAFF.

The chain combines TRBV4-3 with TRBJ1-2, with D unresolved. Trimming took 0 bases from V and 1 from J, leaving 9 bases between them. Germline V CDR1 and CDR2: LGHNA, YSLEER. CDR3 length equals 15 residues. Here the CDR3 reads CASSQDPPNNYGYTF. DNA for the CDR3: TGCGCCAGCAGCCAAGATCCCCCGAATAACTATGGCTACACCTTC.

The rearrangement uses TRBV3-1 and TRBJ2-5, with TRBD2 matching over 12 bases. Trimming removed 0 bases from V and 5 bases from J; junction bases left unmatched: 13. Germline V CDR1 and CDR2: LGHDT, YNNKEL (reference sequence). The CDR3 consists of 19 residues. CDR3 bases: TGTGCCAGCAGCCAAGAATCGCTAGCGGGGGGGCCCGTCCGGGAGACCCAGTACTTC. Protein product: CASSQESLAGGPVRETQYF.

The chain has TRBV25-1 and TRBJ1-6, with D unresolved. The CDR3 contains 15 residues. CDR1 is MGHDK, CDR2 SYGVNS, per germline. V lost 1 base, J lost 6 bases, and 10 bases lay in between. CDR3 protein: CASSESRGSNSPLHF. CDR3 nucleotide sequence: TGTGCCAGCAGTGAATCTCGGGGTAGTAATTCACCCCTCCACTTT.

This rearrangement joins TRBV6-2 or TRBV6-3 to TRBJ1-1; possible D gene TRBD1, 6 bases. Germline V gives CDR1 MNHEY, CDR2 SVGEGT. The CDR3 contains 18 residues. V lost 2 bases and J lost 0, with 19 bases in between. This CDR3 is CASSYVVGRGLMNTEAFF. CDR3 nucleotides: TGTGCCAGCAGTTACGTCGTAGGCAGGGGCCTCATGAACACTGAAGCTTTCTTT.

This chain links TRBV6-5 with TRBJ1-3; D remains ambiguous. The CDR3 runs 14 residues. Germline CDR1 and CDR2: MNHEY and SVGAGI. The V and J ends lost 4 bases and 0 bases respectively, with 7 bases between them. The CDR3 here is CASSSGYSGNTIYF. CDR3 bases: TGTGCCAGCAGTTCTGGATACTCTGGAAACACCATATATTTT.

The V and J genes are TRBV11-3 and TRBJ1-1; TRBD1 aligns across 8 bases. The V gene end was trimmed by 4 bases and the J gene end by 7 bases; junction bases not matched to a gene: 8. CDR3 length equals 14 residues. Germline CDR1 SGHNT, CDR2 YENEEA. CDR3 sequence reads: CASSSGQGLREAFF. CDR3 bases: TGTGCCAGCAGCTCTGGACAGGGACTTCGTGAAGCTTTCTTT.

The chain has TRBV20-1 and TRBJ1-3, with D perhaps TRBD1 (6 bases). CDR3 length: 13 amino acids. V was shortened by 3 bases and J by 7 bases, with 13 bases between the two germline ends. Germline CDR1 and CDR2: DFQATT and SNEGSKA (reference sequence). DNA of the CDR3: TGCAGTGCTAGCCTGGACAGCAGGAACACCATATATTTT. Its translation is CSASLDSRNTIYF.

J is TRBJ2-3 and V is TRBV27; D is unresolved. V was shortened by 8 bases and J by 0 bases, with 6 bases between the two germline ends. In germline, CDR1 is MNHEY, CDR2 SMNVEV (reference sequence). This CDR3 region has 12 residues. The CDR3 is CASRGSTDTQYF. In nucleotides, the CDR3 is TGTGCCAGCCGCGGTAGCACAGATACGCAGTATTTT.

This sequence joins TRBV7-2 and TRBJ1-6; TRBD1 matches at 7 bases. The CDR3 totals 14 residues. In germline, CDR1 is SGHTA, CDR2 FQGNSA. After removal of 7 bases from V and 4 bases from J, the junction contained 4 bases not matched to a gene. In DNA form, the CDR3 reads TGTGCCAGCACCCAGGGGGGTTATAATTCACCCCTCCACTTT. As protein: CASTQGGYNSPLHF. Supplemented by reference TRBV7-2 and TRBJ1-6, the full variable domain reads GAGVSQSPSNKVTEKGKDVELRCDPISGHTALYWYRQSLGQGLEFLIYFQGNSAPDKSGLPSDRFSAERTGGSVSTLTIQRTQQEDSAVYLCASTQGGYNSPLHFGNGTRLTVT.

CDR3 residues: CASSDRGLDEQFF. In nucleotides, the CDR3 is TGTGCCAGTTCGGACAGGGGGCTTGATGAGCAGTTCTTC. This chain connects TRBV25-1 to TRBJ2-1; 11 bases line up with TRBD1. This CDR3 has 13 residues. V dropped 9 bases and J dropped 8; count of bases not matched to a gene: 6. Germline lookup yields CDR1 MGHDK and CDR2 SYGVNS.

The sample holds a few counts of this clonotype. The chain couples TRBV15 to TRBJ2-4; a weak D match, TRBD1 (5 bases). The CDR3 has 16 residues. Trimming stripped 1 base from V and 3 bases from J, with 13 bases between. Germline loops: CDR1 LNHNV, CDR2 YYDKDF (reference sequence). CDR3 nucleotides: TGTGCCACCAGCAGAGTACAGGACGATAGCAAAAACATTCAGTACTTC. It codes for CATSRVQDDSKNIQYF.

The V gene is TRBV27, the J gene TRBJ2-1; D unclear. V lost 2 bases to trimming and J lost 0 bases, with 11 bases between them. Germline loops: CDR1 MNHEY, CDR2 SMNVEV (reference sequence). This CDR3 comprises 16 residues. In DNA, the CDR3 is TGTGCCAGCAGTTTAAAAGCCGCGAGCTCCTACAATGAGCAGTTCTTC. This gives the protein CASSLKAASSYNEQFF.

This chain uses TRBV2 with TRBJ2-7; D gene uncertain. The V gene lost 4 bases and the J gene lost 0 bases, with 16 bases spanning the gap. CDR3 size: 16 residues. Germline assignment: CDR1 SNHLY and CDR2 FYNNEI. CDR3 loop: CASSAFSLTISYEQYF. As DNA, the CDR3 is TGTGCCAGCAGTGCTTTCAGCTTGACCATCTCCTACGAGCAGTACTTC. Drawing the rest from reference TRBV2 and TRBJ2-7, the complete variable domain is EPEVTQTPSHQVTQMGQEVILRCVPISNHLYFYWYRQILGQKVEFLVSFYNNEISEKSEIFDDQFSVERPDGSNFTLKIRSTKLEDSAMYFCASSAFSLTISYEQYFGPGTRLTVT.

This clonotype came up a few times. This sequence joins TRBV27 and TRBJ2-1; maybe TRBD2 (6 bases). The germline V and J ends were trimmed by 7 bases and 3 bases, with 19 bases remaining between them. Germline CDR1 is MNHEY and CDR2 is SMNVEV (reference sequence). The CDR3 runs to 16 residues. Here the CDR3 DNA reads TGTGCCAGCACCTCCCATCGAGGCGGGGACTACAATGAGCAGTTCTTC. Translating it yields CASTSHRGGDYNEQFF.